The rows below give T cell receptor beta chains drawn from one sample of a study of blood T cell repertoires in COVID-19. The method was immunoSEQ multiplex PCR; TCRdb's version includes in-frame clones alone and lacks a portion of them. Of a few hundred thousand clones listed, 65% to 85% are singletons. The sample consisted of peripheral blood. The source is a person between 65 and 79 years old with COVID-19, enrolled during active disease. Both conserved end residues are part of each CDR3. D genes are given only for firm matches. Not every row has a clone size; where given, it reads once, few, many or a size class.

v_gene	abundance	d_gene	j_gene	len	CDR3aa	CDR3nt
TRBV2	-	TRBD1	TRBJ2-2	15	CASLPRTGGMGELFF	TGTGCCAGCCTCCCTAGGACAGGGGGCATGGGGGAGCTGTTTTTT
TRBV12-5	-	-	TRBJ1-3	13	CASGSLSGNTIYF	TGTGCTAGTGGTTCCCTTTCTGGAAACACCATATATTTT
TRBV3-1/TRBV3-2	-	TRBD2	TRBJ2-3	14	CASSQREGPDTQYF	TGTGCCAGCAGCCAGCGGGAGGGCCCGGATACGCAGTATTTT
TRBV5-4	-	TRBD1	TRBJ1-3	17	CASSLGDREPSGNTIYF	TGTGCCAGCAGCTTGGGAGACAGGGAACCCTCTGGAAACACCATATATTTT
TRBV12-3/TRBV12-4	-	-	TRBJ1-2	13	CASSILGAEGYTF	TGTGCCAGCAGCATCTTGGGGGCAGAAGGCTACACCTTC
TRBV5-1	once	TRBD2	TRBJ2-7	15	CASGGSSGGTYEQYF	TGCGCCAGCGGGGGTTCTAGCGGGGGGACCTACGAGCAGTACTTC
TRBV7-9	few	-	TRBJ2-7	13	CASSLPGRYEQYF	TGTGCCAGCAGCTTACCAGGGAGGTACGAGCAGTACTTC
TRBV5-1	few	-	TRBJ2-2	14	CASRTQGGAGELFF	TGCGCCAGCAGAACACAGGGTGGGGCCGGGGAGCTGTTTTTT
TRBV7-2	once	-	TRBJ1-4	17	CASSQIVGRGGNEKLFF	TGTGCCAGCAGCCAAATAGTCGGGAGGGGCGGTAATGAAAAACTGTTTTTT
TRBV3-1/TRBV3-2	-	TRBD1	TRBJ1-1	14	CASSLVDRGTEAFF	TGTGCCAGCAGCCTCGTCGACAGGGGCACTGAAGCTTTCTTT
TRBV6-5	-	TRBD1	TRBJ1-1	15	CASRPPGQMNTEAFF	TGTGCCAGCAGACCCCCGGGACAGATGAACACTGAAGCTTTCTTT
TRBV7-8	few	-	TRBJ2-5	11	CASWGGETQYF	TGTGCCAGCTGGGGAGGAGAGACCCAGTACTTC
TRBV19	-	-	TRBJ2-3	13	CASSIARGDTQYF	TGTGCCAGTAGTATAGCCAGAGGCGATACGCAGTATTTT
TRBV4-1	-	-	TRBJ1-5	12	CASSQDGGPQHF	TGCGCCAGCAGCCAAGACGGAGGGCCCCAGCATTTT
TRBV12-3/TRBV12-4	-	-	TRBJ1-1	12	CASSFQQVQAFF	TGTGCCAGCAGTTTCCAACAAGTGCAAGCTTTCTTT
TRBV6-5	-	TRBD1	TRBJ1-5	15	CASRDDRASNQPQHF	TGTGCCAGCAGGGATGACAGGGCTAGCAATCAGCCCCAGCATTTT
TRBV6-2/TRBV6-3	-	TRBD1	TRBJ2-3	15	CASSYRTGGVNTQYF	TGTGCCAGCAGTTACAGGACAGGGGGGGTTAATACGCAGTATTTT
TRBV7-2	once	-	TRBJ2-1	12	CASSPRFYEQFF	TGTGCCAGCAGCCCCCGGTTCTATGAGCAGTTCTTC
TRBV28	-	-	TRBJ2-7	13	CASRTEPNYEQYF	TGTGCCAGCCGGACTGAGCCAAACTACGAGCAGTACTTC
TRBV6-2/TRBV6-3	-	-	TRBJ1-5	16	CASSYSGGLGNQPQHF	TGTGCCAGCAGTTACTCAGGGGGATTGGGCAATCAGCCCCAGCATTTT
TRBV5-5	-	-	TRBJ2-7	14	CASSSEVDSYEQYF	TGTGCCAGCAGCTCGGAGGTGGATTCCTACGAGCAGTACTTC
TRBV5-1	-	-	TRBJ1-2	13	CASSIGEGYGYTF	TGCGCCAGCAGCATCGGGGAGGGCTATGGCTACACCTTC
TRBV5-6	-	TRBD1	TRBJ1-4	14	CASSRQGRWEKLFF	TGTGCCAGCAGCAGACAGGGACGGTGGGAAAAACTGTTTTTT
TRBV6-2/TRBV6-3	-	-	TRBJ1-1	15	CASSYSSAGISEAFF	TGTGCCAGCAGTTACTCGAGTGCAGGGATAAGTGAAGCTTTCTTT
TRBV7-2	-	TRBD1	TRBJ1-3	17	CASSRPGTGFAGNTIYF	TGTGCCAGCAGCCGTCCCGGGACAGGGTTTGCGGGAAACACCATATATTTT
TRBV27	-	TRBD2	TRBJ2-7	16	CASTNLGTSGAGEQYF	TGTGCCAGCACTAACCTCGGGACTAGCGGGGCCGGGGAGCAGTACTTC
TRBV11-3	few	-	TRBJ2-3	14	CASSLFQSSDTQYF	TGTGCCAGCAGCTTGTTTCAGTCTTCAGATACGCAGTATTTT
TRBV5-4	-	TRBD2	TRBJ2-1	17	CASSLEVIAGRLNGQFF	TGTGCCAGCAGCTTGGAGGTGATAGCGGGTCGTCTCAATGGGCAGTTCTTC
TRBV5-1	-	-	TRBJ1-2	15	CASEQVPGGGYGYTF	TGCGCCAGCGAGCAAGTCCCGGGCGGGGGCTATGGCTACACCTTC
TRBV19	once	-	TRBJ1-6	16	CASKGSGTRMYSPLHF	TGTGCCAGTAAGGGCTCTGGGACACGGATGTATTCACCCCTCCACTTT
TRBV3-1/TRBV3-2	-	TRBD1	TRBJ1-6	14	CASSQADRGSPLHF	TGTGCCAGCAGCCAAGCGGACAGGGGCTCACCCCTCCACTTT
TRBV2	-	-	TRBJ2-3	14	CARTLQGLTDTQYF	TGTGCCAGGACGTTACAGGGTCTGACAGATACGCAGTATTTT
TRBV6-4	-	TRBD1	TRBJ1-2	15	CASSDLTADRSGYTF	TGTGCCAGCAGTGACTTGACAGCGGACAGGTCTGGCTACACCTTC
TRBV19	-	-	TRBJ1-4	19	CASSHEPEGSPVTNEKLFF	TGTGCCAGTAGTCATGAGCCCGAGGGATCCCCTGTAACTAATGAAAAACTGTTTTTT
TRBV18	-	-	TRBJ1-6	15	CASSPRGLEGSPLHF	TGTGCCAGCTCACCACGAGGGTTGGAGGGTTCACCCCTCCACTTT
TRBV9	-	-	TRBJ2-1	15	CASSVGASAYNEQFF	TGTGCCAGCAGCGTAGGGGCTAGCGCCTACAATGAGCAGTTCTTC
TRBV3-1/TRBV3-2	many	-	TRBJ2-2	16	CASSHGVGDRTGELFF	TGTGCCAGCAGCCACGGGGTTGGGGATCGCACCGGGGAGCTGTTTTTT
TRBV10-3	-	-	TRBJ1-1	13	CAIKAGMNTEAFF	TGTGCCATCAAGGCAGGGATGAACACTGAAGCTTTCTTT
TRBV4-1	few	TRBD2	TRBJ2-1	13	CASSPTQRGEQFF	TGCGCCAGCAGCCCGACACAGCGGGGGGAGCAGTTCTTC
TRBV27	-	-	TRBJ1-2	13	CASSLSSGSGYTF	TGTGCCAGCAGTTTATCGTCGGGGAGTGGCTACACCTTC
TRBV12-3/TRBV12-4	few	TRBD2	TRBJ2-1	13	CASSSLTSGEQFF	TGTGCCAGCAGTTCCTTGACTAGCGGTGAGCAGTTCTTC
TRBV27	once	-	TRBJ2-3	19	CASSFPCPVAPENTDTQYF	TGTGCCAGCAGTTTCCCCTGCCCGGTAGCCCCAGAGAACACAGATACGCAGTATTTT
TRBV7-9	-	-	TRBJ1-3	13	CASSTTAVNTIYF	TGTGCCAGCAGCACCACAGCCGTCAACACCATATATTTT
TRBV2	-	-	TRBJ1-1	14	CASSKGAPNTEAFF	TGTGCCAGCAGTAAAGGGGCGCCGAACACTGAAGCTTTCTTT
TRBV7-8	-	-	TRBJ2-7	16	CASSPLRYRMVYEQYF	TGTGCCAGCAGCCCACTTCGGTACAGGATGGTCTACGAGCAGTACTTC
TRBV7-9	-	-	TRBJ2-1	17	CASSLGGGHPSYNEQFF	TGTGCCAGCAGCCTGGGGGGGGGCCACCCCTCCTACAATGAGCAGTTCTTC
TRBV7-2	-	TRBD2	TRBJ2-3	16	CASRRGALLSTDTQYF	TGTGCCAGCAGGCGGGGGGCCCTTCTAAGCACAGATACGCAGTATTTT
TRBV9	-	-	TRBJ1-5	17	CASSVVCWGGSNQPQHF	TGTGCCAGCAGCGTAGTATGTTGGGGGGGTAGCAATCAGCCCCAGCATTTT
TRBV28	-	TRBD1	TRBJ2-7	14	CASSSPGQFYEQYF	TGTGCCAGCAGTTCCCCGGGACAGTTCTACGAGCAGTACTTC
TRBV2	-	TRBD2	TRBJ2-5	15	CASSATSGGQETQYF	TGTGCCAGCAGCGCGACTAGCGGGGGACAAGAGACCCAGTACTTC
TRBV7-9	-	TRBD2	TRBJ2-7	14	CASSLWGGDYEQYF	TGTGCCAGCAGCTTATGGGGGGGAGACTACGAGCAGTACTTC
TRBV7-9	few	-	TRBJ1-6	16	CASSVAPGPNNSPLHF	TGTGCCAGCAGCGTCGCCCCGGGTCCCAATAATTCACCCCTCCACTTT
TRBV5-1	-	-	TRBJ2-2	13	CASSLQSTGELFF	TGCGCCAGCAGCTTACAATCCACCGGGGAGCTGTTTTTT
TRBV10-3	many	TRBD1	TRBJ1-5	14	CAIGTGDSNQPQHF	TGTGCCATCGGGACAGGGGATAGCAATCAGCCCCAGCATTTT
TRBV28	-	TRBD1	TRBJ1-2	15	CASSGTPGQGYGYTF	TGTGCCAGCAGTGGTACGCCGGGACAGGGTTATGGCTACACCTTC
TRBV9	-	TRBD2	TRBJ2-2	18	CASSVMVWSGGAPGELFF	TGTGCCAGCAGCGTAATGGTCTGGAGCGGGGGGGCCCCCGGGGAGCTGTTTTTT
TRBV19	-	TRBD1	TRBJ2-5	18	CASSRRKTRQGDRETQYF	TGTGCCAGTAGTAGACGCAAAACTCGACAGGGCGATCGGGAGACCCAGTACTTC